This passage covers 29 T cell receptor beta chains from one sample sequenced in a study of cytomegalovirus exposure and HLA in healthy donors. Primers: 60 Vbeta forward and 13 Jbeta reverse. Method: immunoSEQ multiplex PCR; TCRdb's copy keeps in-frame clones and lacks some. This table holds around 130,000 clones, 70% to 85% found once. The sequencing sample was made of PBMCs. Receptor source: a man in his forties in good health and CMV-seronegative.

The chain carries TRBV27 and TRBJ2-3; 13 bases agree with TRBD2. The CDR3 is 14 amino acids. CDR1 is MNHEY, CDR2 SMNVEV, per germline (reference sequence). V shed 6 bases, J shed 7 bases, and the junction held 4 bases outside the gene matches. The CDR3 bases are TGTGCCAGCAGCCAGGGACTAGCGGGGAATACGCAGTATTTT. Protein sequence: CASSQGLAGNTQYF.

In this sample, this clone turned up a few times. The rearrangement joins TRBV4-1 to TRBJ2-1, with 14 bases identical to TRBD2. CDR1 is MGHRA and CDR2 is YSYEKL in the germline V gene. The CDR3 contains 17 residues. With 3 bases clipped from V and 8 bases from J, the junction kept 9 bases outside the gene matches. CDR3 region: CASSQGTSGSIRYEQFF. The CDR3 DNA sequence: TGCGCCAGCAGCCAGGGGACTAGCGGGAGCATTAGGTATGAGCAGTTCTTC.

The CDR3 coding sequence is TGTGCCAGCAGCTCCCCTGGGCGGGACCAAGAGACCCAGTACTTC. Translated, it gives CASSSPGRDQETQYF. The chain recombines TRBV7-9 with TRBJ2-5; possible D gene TRBD2, 5 bases. This CDR3 is built from 15 residues. V was clipped by 4 bases and J by 0 bases, with 12 bases between them. Germline-derived CDR1 and CDR2 are SEHNR and FQNEAQ (reference sequence).

This rearrangement joins TRBV11-2 to TRBJ2-1; 7 bases are shared with TRBD2. This CDR3 is built from 16 residues. CDR1 and CDR2 (germline): SGHAT, FQNNGV. The ends lost 5 bases at V and 6 bases at J; junction bases unmatched: 13. This CDR3 reads CASSPTRDYIPNEQFF. CDR3 nucleotides: TGTGCCAGCAGCCCCACCCGGGACTATATACCCAATGAGCAGTTCTTC.

The chain employs TRBV7-6 and TRBJ2-5; TRBD1 matches at 8 bases. CDR1 is SGHVS and CDR2 is FNYEAQ in the germline V gene. The CDR3 covers 13 residues. CDR3: CASSGGRQETQYF. The DNA of the CDR3 is TGTGCTAGCTCAGGGGGCAGACAAGAGACCCAGTACTTC. The full variable domain, in which reference TRBV7-6 and TRBJ2-5 provide the parts outside the CDR3, is GAGVSQSPRYKVTKRGQDVALRCDPISGHVSLYWYRQALGQGPEFLTYFNYEAQQDKSGLPNDRFSAERPEGSISTLTIQRTEQRDSAMYRCASSGGRQETQYFGPGTRLLVL.

V usage is TRBV7-7 and J usage is TRBJ2-2; possible D gene TRBD2, 6 bases. Trimming pared 5 bases from V and 5 bases from J, leaving 12 bases between. The CDR3 contains 14 residues. Germline V gives CDR1 SSHAT, CDR2 FNYEAQ (reference sequence). Here the CDR3 DNA reads TGTGCCAGCAGCCCTGGAGGGTATACCGGGGAGCTGTTTTTT. Its translation: CASSPGGYTGELFF.

CDR3 DNA sequence: TGTGCCAGTAGTGTGGGACTAGCGGGGGCCTACGAGCAGTACTTC. Translated: CASSVGLAGAYEQYF. The chain recombines TRBV19 with TRBJ2-7, with TRBD2 identical over 14 bases. The CDR3 totals 15 residues. The V gene's germline CDR1 is LNHDA and CDR2 SQIVND (reference sequence). With 5 bases clipped from V and 2 bases from J, the junction kept 2 bases outside the gene matches. Looking up the rest from reference TRBV19 and TRBJ2-7 gives the full variable domain: DGGITQSPKYLFRKEGQNVTLSCEQNLNHDAMYWYRQDPGQGLRLIYYSQIVNDFQKGDIAEGYSVSREKKESFPLTVTSAQKNPTAFYLCASSVGLAGAYEQYFGPGTRLTVT.

The chain carries TRBV4-3 and TRBJ2-5; 11 bases align to TRBD2. Trimming at V came to 2 bases and at J to 2 bases, leaving 4 bases not matched to a gene. CDR3 length: 16 residues. Germline V gene lookup returns CDR1 LGHNA and CDR2 YSLEER. The CDR3 DNA is TGCGCCAGCAGCCAATTTTTAGCGGGGGGGCAAGAGACCCAGTACTTC. Translated: CASSQFLAGGQETQYF.

The chain carries TRBV5-4 and TRBJ2-3; no firm D call. CDR3 size: 14 residues. Germline V gene data show CDR1 as SGHNT and CDR2 as YYREEE (reference sequence). V dropped 0 bases and J dropped 0 bases, with 5 bases sitting between them. The CDR3 loop reads CASSLVGSTDTQYF. The CDR3 nucleotides read TGTGCCAGCAGCTTGGTCGGGAGCACAGATACGCAGTATTTT.

There are a few counts of this clone. The V gene is TRBV9, the J gene TRBJ2-5, with 10 bases aligning to TRBD2. The V segment lost 1 base and the J segment 0 bases; nucleotides outside the gene matches: 3. CDR1 and CDR2 from the germline V gene are SGDLS and YYNGEE. CDR3 length: 16 residues. The DNA for the CDR3 is TGTGCCAGCAGCGTATGGCTAGCGGGGGACCAAGAGACCCAGTACTTC. Protein product: CASSVWLAGDQETQYF.

The J gene is TRBJ2-4, the V gene TRBV5-5; 8 nucleotides align to TRBD2. The CDR3 has 16 amino acids. Germline CDR1 reads SGHKS; CDR2 reads YYEKEE (reference sequence). Unmatched junction bases numbered 8, after V lost 0 bases and J lost 6 bases. For the CDR3, the DNA is TGTGCCAGCAGCTTGGTCCCCGGGACTAGTGGAAACATTCAGTACTTC. As protein: CASSLVPGTSGNIQYF.

The chain uses TRBV11-2 and TRBJ2-2; D might be TRBD2 (7 bases). Germline V gene lookup returns CDR1 SGHAT and CDR2 FQNNGV. The length of the CDR3 is 16 residues. Trimming removed 5 bases at V and 2 bases at J, with 15 bases between. The CDR3 sequence is CASSPSSGGNTGELFF. The CDR3 region has the DNA TGTGCCAGCAGCCCCTCGTCGGGGGGCAACACCGGGGAGCTGTTTTTT.

Concerning this clone: One end of the junction is discordant with germline, which a read error may explain. The chain combines TRBV7-9 with TRBJ2-1, with TRBD2 identical over 12 bases. The CDR3 sequence is 17 residues long. Germline V gene lookup returns CDR1 SEHNR and CDR2 FQNEAQ (reference sequence). The CDR3 nucleotides are TGTTCCAGCAGCAACCGACTAGCGGGAGAGAGGGACAATGAGCAGTTCTTC. This encodes CSSSNRLAGERDNEQFF.

This sequence joins TRBV6-1 and TRBJ2-3; D is unclear. The V end was cut by 2 bases, the J end by 6 bases, with 6 bases between. The germline gives CDR1 MNHNS, CDR2 SASEGT. This CDR3 has 12 residues. The CDR3 protein is CASSESLDTQYF. DNA for the CDR3: TGTGCCAGCAGTGAATCCCTGGATACGCAGTATTTT.

J is TRBJ2-7 and V is TRBV19; D possibly corresponds to TRBD1 (6 bases). Germline values: CDR1 LNHDA, CDR2 SQIVND (reference sequence). The CDR3 spans 16 residues. V was trimmed by 6 bases and J by 0 bases, leaving 18 bases between them. This chain's CDR3 is CASSDPGQMSSYEQYF. The CDR3 nucleotides read TGTGCCAGTAGCGATCCCGGACAGATGAGCTCCTACGAGCAGTACTTC.

The chain employs TRBV12-5 and TRBJ2-7; 14 positions match TRBD2. Germline CDR1 LGHNT, CDR2 FRNRAP. J was trimmed by 4 bases and V by 3 bases; bases with no gene match: 23. This CDR3 spans 22 amino acids. CDR3 DNA: TGTGCTAGTGGTTTACCCCTGGTACCGACTAGCGGGAGGGCCCGGGTTGCTTACGAGCAGTACTTC. This codes for CASGLPLVPTSGRARVAYEQYF.

The rearrangement uses TRBV28 and TRBJ2-7, with 7 bases lining up with TRBD1. The V gene's germline CDR1 is MDHEN and CDR2 SYDVKM. This CDR3 has 14 residues. V lost 5 bases and J lost 2; bases outside the gene matches: 6. CDR3 in DNA: TGTGCCAGCAGTCGACAGGGAAAAGCCTACGAGCAGTACTTC. Translation gives CASSRQGKAYEQYF.

A single count supports this clone. The sample carries other DNA sequences with the same CDR3. V gene TRBV7-3 combines with J gene TRBJ2-3, with D tentatively TRBD2 (7 bases). Germline V gene lookup returns CDR1 SGHTA and CDR2 FQGTGA. The CDR3 sequence is 15 residues long. Trimming pared 1 base from V and 4 bases from J, leaving 12 bases between. CDR3 residues: CASSLSGGASDTQYF. The CDR3 DNA reads TGTGCCAGCAGCTTAAGTGGGGGGGCCTCAGATACGCAGTATTTT.

A few counts support this clone. The chain carries TRBV4-2 and TRBJ2-5, with a tentative D call TRBD2 (5 bases). The end of the DNA fits TRBJ2-7 better, so the J call may be wrong. Germline V gene lookup returns CDR1 LGHNA and CDR2 YNFKEQ. The CDR3 has 14 residues. The CDR3 here is CASSQGLRAYEQYF. CDR3 in DNA: TGTGCCAGCAGCCAAGGTCTGAGGGCCTACGAGCAGTACTTC.

The gene calls are TRBV5-1 and TRBJ2-5; TRBD2 aligns across 7 bases. Germline V gene lookup returns CDR1 SGHRS and CDR2 YFSETQ. CDR3 length equals 13 residues. V was pared by 3 bases and J by 7 bases, with 6 bases of the junction left unmatched. The CDR3 loop is CASSSMGGATQYF. For the CDR3, the DNA is TGCGCCAGCAGCTCCATGGGAGGGGCGACCCAGTACTTC.

The chain couples TRBV4-3 to TRBJ2-7; 10 positions agree with TRBD1. This CDR3 contains 14 residues. Germline V CDR1 and CDR2: LGHNA, YSLEER. After removal of 0 bases from V and 7 bases from J, the junction contained 3 bases not matched to a gene. CDR3 residues: CASSQDGTGEEQYF. CDR3 nucleotides: TGCGCCAGCAGCCAAGATGGGACAGGGGAGGAGCAGTACTTC.

This clone was seen only a few times. DNA of the CDR3: TGTGCCAGCGGACGAGCGGGGCGGGCTGGCTACGAGCAGTACTTC. This encodes CASGRAGRAGYEQYF. V gene TRBV6-5 combines with J gene TRBJ2-7, with TRBD2 matching over 7 bases. CDR3 length: 15 residues. Trimming at V came to 8 bases and at J to 3 bases, leaving 13 bases not matched to a gene. The germline gives CDR1 MNHEY, CDR2 SVGAGI.

This chain connects TRBV6-1 to TRBJ1-5, with D unclear. Germline V gene sequence: CDR1 MNHNS, CDR2 SASEGT. The CDR3 is made up of 15 amino acids. The V gene lost 6 bases and the J gene lost 0 bases, with 12 bases spanning the gap. The chain's CDR3 is CASRSTQASNQPQHF. CDR3 DNA: TGTGCCAGCAGGTCGACACAAGCTAGCAATCAGCCCCAGCATTTT.

The rearrangement uses TRBV7-9 and TRBJ2-7; TRBD1 agrees at 8 bases. This CDR3 spans 15 amino acids. Germline lookup yields CDR1 SEHNR and CDR2 FQNEAQ (reference sequence). The J segment lost 1 base and the V segment lost 2 bases, leaving 4 bases of the junction unmatched. CDR3 region: CASSLWTGPSYEQYF. CDR3 nucleotide sequence: TGTGCCAGCAGCTTATGGACAGGGCCATCCTACGAGCAGTACTTC.

The chain carries TRBV1 and TRBJ2-3; no check of the table's D call, TRBD1, against the DNA was made. TRBV1 is a pseudogene. The length of the CDR3 is 15 residues. The CDR3 bases are TGCACCAGCAGCCAAAGTCTTTGGCCCACAGATACGCAGTATTTT. It is translated as CTSSQSLWPTDTQYF.

This chain links TRBV7-9 with TRBJ1-4; 8 positions match TRBD1. The CDR3 has 12 amino acids. Germline CDR1 is SEHNR and CDR2 is FQNEAQ (reference sequence). Trimming took 5 bases from V and 8 from J; bases not matched to a gene: 1. CDR3 nucleotides: TGTGCCAGCAGCCGGACAGGGGAAAAACTGTTTTTT. This codes for CASSRTGEKLFF.

The sample holds one count of this clone. This rearrangement joins TRBV7-9 to TRBJ1-2; 7 bases map to TRBD1. This CDR3 has 13 residues. V lost 5 bases and J lost 8; bases outside the gene matches: 8. Germline V lookup: CDR1 SEHNR, CDR2 FQNEAQ (reference sequence). In DNA, the CDR3 is TGTGCCAGCAGCCCCCAGGGGGGCCTCGGCTACACCTTC. Translation: CASSPQGGLGYTF. Combining the CDR3 with reference TRBV7-9 and TRBJ1-2 gives the whole variable domain DTGVSQNPRHKITKRGQNVTFRCDPISEHNRLYWYRQTLGQGPEFLTYFQNEAQLEKSRLLSDRFSAERPKGSFSTLEIQRTEQGDSAMYLCASSPQGGLGYTFGSGTRLTVV.

For this clone: A junction end diverges from the germline sequence, so it may reflect a read error. This rearrangement joins TRBV15 to TRBJ2-5; D gene unclear. The CDR3 totals 14 residues. CDR1 and CDR2 from the germline V gene are LNHNV and YYDKDF (reference sequence). The CDR3 bases are TGTGCCACCAGCAGAGTCGGCGACGTAGAGACTCAGTACTTC. It is translated as CATSRVGDVETQYF. Supplemented by reference TRBV15 and TRBJ2-5, the full variable domain reads DAMVIQNPRYQVTQFGKPVTLSCSQTLNHNVMYWYQQKSSQAPKLLFHYYDKDFNNEADTPDNFQSRRPNTSFCFLDIRSPGLGDTAMYLCATSRVGDVETQYFGPGTRLLVL.

This clone came up a few times. This chain joins TRBV10-3 and TRBJ2-3; no definite D call. CDR1 and CDR2 from the germline V gene are ENHRY and SYGVKD. With 6 bases removed from V and 0 bases from J, the gap between germline ends came to 13 bases. The CDR3 has 15 residues. The chain's CDR3 is CAISKLEFSTDTQYF. Here the CDR3 DNA reads TGTGCCATCAGCAAACTCGAATTTAGCACAGATACGCAGTATTTT.